This T cell receptor beta chain was identified during a study of cytomegalovirus exposure and HLA in healthy donors. Nominally healthy donors provided the samples, though records likely missed some immune exposures. Findings and limits, study-wide: Based on reports, TCR beta sequences accurately predicted HLA-A and HLA-B alleles for most subjects. Analysis was performed later, and it showed HLA-associated TCR beta chains to be more clonally expanded than equally common others.

On this clone itself: Its antigen is not identified.

Primers: 60 Vbeta forward and 13 Jbeta reverse. The method was immunoSEQ multiplex PCR; TCRdb's version includes in-frame clones alone and lacks a portion of them. The data show around 190,000 clones, roughly four fifths seen once. This receptor was taken from a woman aged 25 to 45 in good health and CMV-seropositive. Source material: PBMCs.

CDR3 DNA: TGTGCCAGCAGTTACATAGGGGAGGCCTACGAGCAGTACTTC. The encoded protein is CASSYIGEAYEQYF. The chain employs TRBV6-5 and TRBJ2-5; a weak D match, TRBD2 (6 bases). The J call may be incorrect, as the DNA end agrees better with TRBJ2-7. Germline CDR1 MNHEY, CDR2 SVGAGI. The CDR3 is made up of 14 amino acids.